The 27 T cell receptor beta chains presented below share a single source sample, sequenced in a study of T cells after yellow fever vaccination. TCRdb fed the 5' RACE reads into MiXCR, producing one record per CDR3 protein. The table has approximately 300,000 distinct CDR3 sequences, roughly 9.4% seen once; the top ten hold more than 15%. Sequencing was performed on PBMCs, taken on the day of the first yellow fever vaccination. The receptors come from a young man who received the YFV17D yellow fever vaccine.

The rearrangement links TRBV7-2 to TRBJ2-3, with 7 bases aligning to TRBD1. The CDR3 runs 15 residues. The junction had 7 bases not matched to a gene; V was cut back by 3 bases and J by 4 bases. CDR1 SGHTA and CDR2 FQGNSA come from the germline V gene. The CDR3 spells CASSFKGAPSDTQYF. The DNA for the CDR3 is TGTGCCAGCAGCTTTAAGGGGGCGCCTTCAGATACGCAGTATTTT.

The V and J genes are TRBV6-5 and TRBJ2-7; TRBD1 matches 9 bases. Germline V gene sequence: CDR1 MNHEY, CDR2 SVGAGI. The V gene end was trimmed by 0 bases and the J gene end by 1 base; junction bases not matched to a gene: 7. The CDR3 has 17 amino acids. The CDR3 DNA reads TGTGCCAGCAGTTACTCTTCCGGGACAGGGAATTCCTACGAGCAGTACTTC. Protein product: CASSYSSGTGNSYEQYF.

J is TRBJ2-1 and V is TRBV5-4; 14 positions agree with TRBD2. CDR3 length: 15 residues. In germline, CDR1 is SGHNT, CDR2 YYREEE (reference sequence). With 3 bases clipped from V and 7 bases from J, the junction kept 3 bases outside the gene matches. The CDR3 protein is CASSWTSGGINEQFF. The CDR3 nucleotides read TGTGCCAGCAGCTGGACTAGCGGGGGGATTAATGAGCAGTTCTTC.

This chain joins TRBV12-3 or TRBV12-4 and TRBJ1-6; D unresolved. This CDR3 contains 15 residues. V lost 2 bases, J lost 8 bases, and 13 bases lay in between. Written as DNA, the CDR3 is TGTGCCAGCAGTTTAAACCGAGGTACTGATTCACCCCTCCACTTT. Translating it yields CASSLNRGTDSPLHF.

J is TRBJ2-7 and V is TRBV6-7; a weak D match, TRBD2 (6 bases). TRBV6-7 is assigned to the ORF class and has an uncertain function. The CDR3 sequence is 16 residues long. Trimming stripped 0 bases from V and 2 bases from J, with 14 bases between. Written as DNA, the CDR3 is TGTGCCAGCAGTTACTCAGGCGGGGAGCCTCCCTACGAGCAGTACGTC. As protein: CASSYSGGEPPYEQYV.

This clonotype has just a few counts. V is TRBV7-2 and J is TRBJ2-2; D call uncertain. This CDR3 spans 15 amino acids. With 3 bases removed from V and 4 bases from J, the gap between germline ends came to 12 bases. In germline, CDR1 is SGHTA, CDR2 FQGNSA. For the CDR3, the DNA is TGTGCCAGCAGCTTTAGTTTCGAATCCACCGGGGAGCTGTTTTTT. It is translated as CASSFSFESTGELFF.

This clonotype was seen ten or more times. This sequence joins TRBV6-5 and TRBJ2-3; TRBD2 is a possible D gene (5 bases). The ends were cut back, 0 bases at V and 6 bases at J, with 10 bases in the middle. The CDR3 loop spans 14 amino acids. Per germline, CDR1 MNHEY and CDR2 SVGAGI. As DNA, the CDR3 is TGTGCCAGCAGTTACTCGAGGGTACTGGATACGCAGTATTTT. Translation gives CASSYSRVLDTQYF.

There are many counts of this clonotype. This chain connects TRBV5-1 to TRBJ2-1; 7 bases match TRBD1. J gave up 3 bases and V 5 bases, and 5 bases lay outside the gene matches. Germline lookup yields CDR1 SGHRS and CDR2 YFSETQ. The CDR3 runs to 14 residues. The CDR3, as DNA: TGCGCCAGCAGACCGGGACAGAACTACAATGAGCAGTTCTTC. Protein product: CASRPGQNYNEQFF. Variable domain in full (rest from reference TRBV5-1 and TRBJ2-1): KAGVTQTPRYLIKTRGQQVTLSCSPISGHRSVSWYQQTPGQGLQFLFEYFSETQRNKGNFPGRFSGRQFSNSRSEMNVSTLELGDSALYLCASRPGQNYNEQFFGPGTRLTVL.

The gene calls are TRBV12-3 or TRBV12-4 and TRBJ2-1; TRBD1 or TRBD2 may be the D gene (6 bases each). The CDR3 sequence is 14 residues long. V was trimmed by 7 bases and J by 5 bases, leaving 15 bases between them. This CDR3 is CASKGGQGDNEQFF. The DNA of the CDR3 is TGTGCCAGCAAAGGGGGGCAGGGCGACAATGAGCAGTTCTTC.

The chain has TRBV4-3 and TRBJ1-1; D not resolved. Between the trimmed V and J ends, which lost 0 bases and 1 base, there was a span of 12 bases. Per germline, CDR1 LGHNA and CDR2 YSLEER. The CDR3 sequence is 16 residues long. The CDR3 protein is CASSQDTEAGNTEAFF. The CDR3, as DNA: TGCGCCAGCAGCCAAGATACGGAGGCGGGGAACACTGAAGCTTTCTTT.

The rearrangement uses TRBV4-2 and TRBJ1-4; D not resolved. The CDR3 has 12 amino acids. The germline V gene encodes CDR1 LGHNA and CDR2 YNFKEQ. Deletions cut 0 bases from V and 14 bases from J, with 10 bases between. The CDR3 loop is CASSQDEEFLFF. The CDR3 coding sequence is TGTGCCAGCAGCCAAGACGAGGAATTTCTGTTTTTT.

The CDR3 region is CASSERSGNTEAFF. The DNA of the CDR3 is TGTGCCAGCAGCGAAAGATCTGGGAACACTGAAGCTTTCTTT. The V gene is TRBV9, the J gene TRBJ1-1; D not resolved. The CDR3 contains 14 residues. The V and J ends lost 3 bases and 1 base respectively, with 10 bases between them. Germline CDR1 reads SGDLS; CDR2 reads YYNGEE. The entire variable domain, with the rest obtained from reference TRBV9 and TRBJ1-1, is as follows: DSGVTQTPKHLITATGQRVTLRCSPRSGDLSVYWYQQSLDQGLQFLIQYYNGEERAKGNILERFSAQQFPDLHSELNLSSLELGDSALYFCASSERSGNTEAFFGQGTRLTVV.

This clonotype has a handful of counts. The V and J genes are TRBV18 and TRBJ2-6; D unresolved. The germline CDR1 and CDR2 sequences are KGHSH and LQKENI. The CDR3 is 19 amino acids. The V and J ends lost 1 base and 1 base respectively, with 17 bases between them. The CDR3 loop is CASSPLVMVGPSGANVLTF. The CDR3 bases are TGTGCCAGCTCACCACTCGTCATGGTTGGGCCTTCTGGGGCCAACGTCCTGACTTTC.

V usage is TRBV7-9 and J usage is TRBJ1-6; D uncertain. Deletions cut 3 bases from V and 7 bases from J, with 10 bases between. CDR1 and CDR2 (germline): SEHNR, FQNEAQ (reference sequence). This CDR3 region has 14 residues. The CDR3 DNA is TGTGCCAGCAGCTTCGCAGAACGGAATTCACCCCTCCACTTT. Translating it yields CASSFAERNSPLHF.

The table lists this clonotype with many counts. The chain links TRBV4-3 to TRBJ2-6, with unresolved D. Germline V gives CDR1 LGHNA, CDR2 YSLEER. The CDR3 runs 14 residues. V gave up 5 bases and J gave up 0 bases, with 5 bases separating them. The CDR3 reads CASSGLSGANVLTF. CDR3 nucleotides: TGCGCCAGCAGCGGGCTCTCTGGGGCCAACGTCCTGACTTTC.

This clonotype was found many times. This chain uses TRBV21-1 with TRBJ2-5; TRBD1, the D gene given by the table, was not confirmed from the DNA. TRBV21-1 is a listed pseudogene. CDR3 length: 18 amino acids. CDR3 coding DNA: TGTGCCAGCAGCAAAGATCTCCTGGGGGCTGACAACCAAGAGACCCAGTACTTC. Its protein product is CASSKDLLGADNQETQYF.

The rearrangement uses TRBV24-1 and TRBJ2-7, with D maybe TRBD1 (6 bases). V gave up 1 base and J gave up 3 bases, with 12 bases separating them. From germline, CDR1 is KGHDR and CDR2 SFDVKD. The length of the CDR3 is 15 residues. CDR3 region: CATSDFQGRNYEQYF. The DNA of the CDR3 is TGTGCCACCAGTGATTTCCAGGGGAGAAACTACGAGCAGTACTTC.

J is TRBJ2-7 and V is TRBV20-1, with 9 bases fitting TRBD1. With V trimmed by 5 bases and J by 2 bases, 7 bases remained unmatched. The CDR3 runs 14 residues. Germline CDR1 and CDR2: DFQATT and SNEGSKA (reference sequence). The CDR3 spells CSASPGQGTYEQYV. The CDR3 DNA is TGCAGTGCTTCACCGGGACAGGGAACCTACGAGCAGTACGTC.

J is TRBJ1-5 and V is TRBV29-1, with TRBD1 matching over 9 bases. The length of the CDR3 is 13 residues. Unmatched junction bases numbered 5, after V lost 6 bases and J lost 5 bases. The V gene's germline CDR1 is SQVTM and CDR2 ANQGSEA. CDR3 DNA sequence: TGCAGCGTAGGGGGACAGGGAGATCAGCCCCAGCATTTT. This encodes CSVGGQGDQPQHF.

The chain uses TRBV4-1 and TRBJ2-4; D call uncertain. There are 16 residues in the CDR3. The V gene's germline CDR1 is MGHRA and CDR2 YSYEKL. V was shortened by 0 bases and J by 4 bases, with 13 bases between the two germline ends. The CDR3: CASSQDGQADKNIQYF. The CDR3 bases are TGCGCCAGCAGCCAAGATGGCCAGGCCGATAAAAACATTCAGTACTTC.

This clonotype has more than one count but fewer than ten. V and J are TRBV7-2 and TRBJ2-1; no clear D gene. Germline V gene sequence: CDR1 SGHTA, CDR2 FQGNSA. V was pared by 1 base and J by 0 bases, with 10 bases between. The CDR3 has 16 residues. CDR3 coding DNA: TGTGCCAGCAGCTTAGGCAATCCGAGCTCCTACAATGAGCAGTTCTTC. This gives the protein CASSLGNPSSYNEQFF.

The chain carries TRBV9 and TRBJ1-5; 7 bases align to TRBD1. CDR3 length: 14 amino acids. Germline CDR1 reads SGDLS; CDR2 reads YYNGEE. Trimming cost V 0 bases and J 4 bases; bases outside gene matches: 1. The CDR3 region is CASSVEGQNQPQHF. Here the CDR3 DNA reads TGTGCCAGCAGCGTAGAGGGACAGAATCAGCCCCAGCATTTT.

This clonotype was seen a handful of times. The rearrangement uses TRBV5-1 and TRBJ2-1; D not certain. Germline CDR1 SGHRS, CDR2 YFSETQ. Trimming left V 3 bases short and J 7 bases short, with 11 bases between. This CDR3 region has 13 residues. The CDR3 reads CASSSPFRNEQFF. The CDR3 bases are TGCGCCAGCAGCTCTCCTTTCCGAAATGAGCAGTTCTTC.

V usage is TRBV20-1 and J usage is TRBJ2-3; TRBD2 aligns across 7 bases. The CDR3 has 13 residues. From germline, CDR1 is DFQATT and CDR2 SNEGSKA (reference sequence). The CDR3 nucleotides read TGCCGAGTATCCCAGCGGGGAGCAGATACGCAGTATTTT. Protein sequence: CRVSQRGADTQYF.

The table lists this clonotype with many counts. This chain links TRBV5-1 with TRBJ2-5; 7 bases are a match to TRBD2. Germline CDR1 reads SGHRS; CDR2 reads YFSETQ. V lost 9 bases to trimming and J lost 3 bases; unmatched junction nucleotides: 8. This CDR3 contains 13 residues. CDR3 amino acids: CATSRDYKETQYF. DNA for the CDR3: TGCGCCACCTCAAGGGACTACAAAGAGACCCAGTACTTC. Full variable domain (missing parts from reference TRBV5-1 and TRBJ2-5): KAGVTQTPRYLIKTRGQQVTLSCSPISGHRSVSWYQQTPGQGLQFLFEYFSETQRNKGNFPGRFSGRQFSNSRSEMNVSTLELGDSALYLCATSRDYKETQYFGPGTRLLVL.

In this sample, this clonotype turned up a few times. The CDR3 sequence is CASSSLLGETQYF. CDR3 bases: TGTGCCAGCAGCTCGCTTCTTGGAGAGACCCAGTACTTC. This rearrangement joins TRBV7-9 to TRBJ2-5; D is ambiguous. V shed 4 bases and J shed 4 bases, with 10 bases lying between them. This CDR3 is built from 13 residues. Germline V lookup: CDR1 SEHNR, CDR2 FQNEAQ (reference sequence).

The sample holds many counts of this clonotype. The rearrangement links TRBV20-1 to TRBJ1-2; maybe TRBD1 (5 bases). The germline CDR1 and CDR2 sequences are DFQATT and SNEGSKA (reference sequence). There are 13 residues in the CDR3. Between the trimmed V and J ends, which lost 5 bases and 6 bases, there was a span of 16 bases. The CDR3 coding sequence is TGCAGTGCTGTCAGGGTTGACATTAATGGCTACACCTTC. Its translation: CSAVRVDINGYTF.